This TCR beta chain was recovered during a study of blood T cell repertoires in COVID-19. Study overall: COVID-19 samples, acute and convalescent, were from the United States, Italy and Spain. PBMCs, B-cell-depleted T cells, or T cells were the source of the cDNA or gDNA that made up the material.

Authors' processing steps: Quantification of nucleated cells was approximated via reference gene primer amplification. Produced via immunoSEQ multiplex PCR; TCRdb's table is partial and in-frame only. The DNA gave D and trimming, while V, J and clone size come from that table. Among 200,000 to 300,000 clones listed, 84% were seen once. The ends were cut back, 8 bases at V and 0 bases at J, with 11 bases in the middle. The CDR3 runs 14 residues. CDR1 and CDR2 (germline): SNHLY, FYNNEI. With respect to this clone: This sample includes further DNA sequences coding for the same CDR3.

The sample was peripheral blood. This TCR was recovered from a man aged 55-75 years with acute or convalescent COVID-19. This sequence joins TRBV2 and TRBJ1-3; TRBD1 is a possible D gene (6 bases). In DNA, the CDR3 is TGTGCCAGCCGCTCGGACAGCTCTGGAAACACCATATATTTT. It is translated as CASRSDSSGNTIYF. Full variable domain (remainder filled in from reference TRBV2 and TRBJ1-3): EPEVTQTPSHQVTQMGQEVILRCVPISNHLYFYWYRQILGQKVEFLVSFYNNEISEKSEIFDDQFSVERPDGSNFTLKIRSTKLEDSAMYFCASRSDSSGNTIYFGEGSWLTVV.